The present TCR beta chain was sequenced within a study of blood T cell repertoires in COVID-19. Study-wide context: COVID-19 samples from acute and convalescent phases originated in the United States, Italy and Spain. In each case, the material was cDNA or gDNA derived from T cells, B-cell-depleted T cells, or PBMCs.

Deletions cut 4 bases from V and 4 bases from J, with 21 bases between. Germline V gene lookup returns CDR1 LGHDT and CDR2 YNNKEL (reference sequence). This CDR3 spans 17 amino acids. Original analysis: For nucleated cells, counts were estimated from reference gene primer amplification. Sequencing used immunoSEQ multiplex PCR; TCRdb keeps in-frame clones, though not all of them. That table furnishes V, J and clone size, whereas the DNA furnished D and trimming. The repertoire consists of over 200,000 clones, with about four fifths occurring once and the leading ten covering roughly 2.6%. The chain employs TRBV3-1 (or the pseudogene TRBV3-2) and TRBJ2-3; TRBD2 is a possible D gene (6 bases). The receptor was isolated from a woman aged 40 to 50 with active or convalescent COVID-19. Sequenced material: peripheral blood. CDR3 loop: CASSPSHQAGRPDTQYF. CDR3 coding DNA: TGTGCCAGCAGCCCCTCGCACCAAGCGGGCCGGCCAGATACGCAGTATTTT.